This T cell receptor (beta chain) came from a study of molecular identifiers for immune sequencing clone quantification. Study-wide background: In replicates, RNA from 20,000 or 100,000 naive CD8 cells was split five ways, four sequenced.

Libraries for naive CD8 T cells, which were made from around 20,000 to 1,000,000 sorted cells, drew on 10%, 30% or 50% of the RNA. Sorting captured naive CD8 T cells as CD8+CD4-CCR7+CD45RA+. Previously described methods with listed TCR primers produced the bulk TCR libraries. MiXCR, applied by TCRdb to the PCR reads, yields one record per CDR3 protein. The table has more than 250,000 distinct CDR3 sequences, 20% to 25% seen once. The table lists this clonotype with many counts. The CDR3 spans 18 residues. The germline V gene encodes CDR1 DFQATT and CDR2 SNEGSKA (reference sequence). The V and J ends lost 6 bases and 0 bases respectively, with 25 bases between them.

The receptor's source is a human donor in good health. Some libraries in this study had Jurkat cell RNA spiked in. V usage is TRBV20-1 and J usage is TRBJ2-3; unclear D gene. Sequencing was performed on naive CD8+ T cells from blood, with Jurkat cell RNA spiked in. Subset defined: FACS-sorted CD8+CD4-CCR7+CD45RA+ naive T cells. This CDR3 reads CSAQQYVLAERSTDTQYF. The CDR3 bases are TGCAGTGCCCAACAGTACGTACTGGCGGAGAGAAGCACAGATACGCAGTATTTT.